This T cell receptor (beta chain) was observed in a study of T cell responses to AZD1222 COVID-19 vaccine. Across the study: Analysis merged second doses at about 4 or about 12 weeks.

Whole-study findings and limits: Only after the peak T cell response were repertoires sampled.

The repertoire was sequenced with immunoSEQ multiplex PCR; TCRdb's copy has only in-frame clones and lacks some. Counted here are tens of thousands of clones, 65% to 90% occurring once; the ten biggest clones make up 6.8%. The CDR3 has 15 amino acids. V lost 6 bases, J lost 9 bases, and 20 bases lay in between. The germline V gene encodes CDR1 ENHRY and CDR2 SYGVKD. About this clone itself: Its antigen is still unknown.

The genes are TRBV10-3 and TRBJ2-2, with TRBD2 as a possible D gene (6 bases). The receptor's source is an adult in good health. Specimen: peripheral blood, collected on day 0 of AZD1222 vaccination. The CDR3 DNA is TGTGCCATCAGCACCAGAGGAACGGGGGATCGGGAGCTGTTTTTT. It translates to CAISTRGTGDRELFF.